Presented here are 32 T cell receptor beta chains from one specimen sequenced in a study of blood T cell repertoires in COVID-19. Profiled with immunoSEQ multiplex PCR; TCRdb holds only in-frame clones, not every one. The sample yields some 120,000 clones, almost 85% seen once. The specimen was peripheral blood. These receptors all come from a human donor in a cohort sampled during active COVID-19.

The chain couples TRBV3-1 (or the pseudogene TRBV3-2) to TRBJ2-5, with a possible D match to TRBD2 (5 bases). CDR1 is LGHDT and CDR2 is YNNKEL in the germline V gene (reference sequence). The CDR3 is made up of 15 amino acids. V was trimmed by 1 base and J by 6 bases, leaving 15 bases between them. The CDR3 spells CASSQVMGAKKTQYF. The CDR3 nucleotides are TGTGCCAGCAGCCAAGTGATGGGAGCAAAGAAGACCCAGTACTTC.

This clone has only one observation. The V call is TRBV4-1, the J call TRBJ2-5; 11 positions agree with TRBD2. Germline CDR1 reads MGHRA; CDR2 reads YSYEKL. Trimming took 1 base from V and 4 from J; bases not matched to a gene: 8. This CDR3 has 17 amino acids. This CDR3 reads CASSQALAGGPGETQYF. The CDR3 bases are TGCGCCAGCAGCCAAGCATTAGCGGGGGGGCCGGGAGAGACCCAGTACTTC.

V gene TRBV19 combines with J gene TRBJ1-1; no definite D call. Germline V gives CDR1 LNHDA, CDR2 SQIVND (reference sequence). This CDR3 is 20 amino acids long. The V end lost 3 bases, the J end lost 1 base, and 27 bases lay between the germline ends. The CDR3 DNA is TGTGCCAGTAGTATCAGCCAGCCCTGGAGGGTTGCTGATGAGAACACTGAAGCTTTCTTT. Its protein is CASSISQPWRVADENTEAFF.

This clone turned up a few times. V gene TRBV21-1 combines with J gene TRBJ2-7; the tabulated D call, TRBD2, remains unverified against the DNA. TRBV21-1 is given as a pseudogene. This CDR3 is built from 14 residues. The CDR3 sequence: CASSKAEEPYEQYF. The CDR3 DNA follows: TGTGCCAGCAGCAAAGCCGAGGAGCCCTACGAGCAGTACTTC.

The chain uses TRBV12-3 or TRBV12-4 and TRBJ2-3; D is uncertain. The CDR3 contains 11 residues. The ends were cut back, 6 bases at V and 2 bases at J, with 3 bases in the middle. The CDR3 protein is CASSITDTQYF. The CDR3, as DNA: TGTGCCAGCAGCATCACAGATACGCAGTATTTT.

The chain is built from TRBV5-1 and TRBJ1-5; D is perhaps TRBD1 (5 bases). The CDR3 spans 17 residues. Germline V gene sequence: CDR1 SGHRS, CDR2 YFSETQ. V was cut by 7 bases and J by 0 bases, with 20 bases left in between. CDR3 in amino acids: CASVSEWGSHSNQPQHF. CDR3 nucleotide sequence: TGCGCCAGCGTTTCTGAATGGGGCAGTCATAGCAATCAGCCCCAGCATTTT.

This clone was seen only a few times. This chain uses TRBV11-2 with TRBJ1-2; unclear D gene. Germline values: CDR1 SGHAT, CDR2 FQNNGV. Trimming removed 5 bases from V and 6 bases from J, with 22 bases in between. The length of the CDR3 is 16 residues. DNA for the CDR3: TGTGCCAGCAGCCCCTTCTCGTTGTCAGAGGGCGATGGCTACACCTTC. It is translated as CASSPFSLSEGDGYTF.

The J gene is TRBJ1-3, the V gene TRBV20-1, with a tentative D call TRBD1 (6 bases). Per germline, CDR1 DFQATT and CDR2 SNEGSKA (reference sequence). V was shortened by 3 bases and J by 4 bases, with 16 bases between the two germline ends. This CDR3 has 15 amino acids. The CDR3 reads CSASMTGALGNTIYF. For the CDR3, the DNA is TGCAGTGCTAGTATGACAGGTGCTCTCGGAAACACCATATATTTT.

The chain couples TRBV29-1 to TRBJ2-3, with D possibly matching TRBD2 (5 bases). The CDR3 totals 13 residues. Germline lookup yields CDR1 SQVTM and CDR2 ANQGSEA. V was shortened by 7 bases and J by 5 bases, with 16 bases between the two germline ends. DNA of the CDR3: TGCAGCGCCGAAAGCCCGGGGATAGATACGCAGTATTTT. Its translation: CSAESPGIDTQYF.

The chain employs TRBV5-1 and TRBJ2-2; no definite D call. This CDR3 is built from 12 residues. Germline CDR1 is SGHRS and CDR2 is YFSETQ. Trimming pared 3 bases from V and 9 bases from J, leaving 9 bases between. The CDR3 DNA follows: TGCGCCAGCAGCTATACTGACAGGGAGCTGTTTTTT. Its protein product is CASSYTDRELFF.

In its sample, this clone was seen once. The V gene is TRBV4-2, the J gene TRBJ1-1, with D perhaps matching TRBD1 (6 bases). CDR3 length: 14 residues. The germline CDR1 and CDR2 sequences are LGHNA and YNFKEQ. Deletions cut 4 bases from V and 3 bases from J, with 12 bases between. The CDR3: CASSRGSGDTEAFF. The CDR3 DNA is TGTGCCAGCAGCCGGGGCTCAGGGGACACTGAAGCTTTCTTT.

CDR3 protein: CASSRSYEQYF. The CDR3 coding sequence is TGTGCCAGCAGCCGGTCCTACGAGCAGTACTTC. This sequence joins TRBV6-6 and TRBJ2-7, with D unresolved. The CDR3 consists of 11 residues. Between the trimmed V and J ends, which lost 6 bases and 1 base, there was a span of 4 bases. Per the germline V gene, CDR1 is MNHNY and CDR2 is SVGAGI (reference sequence).

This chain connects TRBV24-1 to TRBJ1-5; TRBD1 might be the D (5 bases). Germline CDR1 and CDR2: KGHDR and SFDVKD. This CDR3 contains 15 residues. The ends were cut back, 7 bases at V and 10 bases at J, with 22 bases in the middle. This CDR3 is CATSRQRRHQGPQHF. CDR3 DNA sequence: TGTGCCACCAGCCGACAGAGGCGGCATCAAGGACCCCAGCATTTT.

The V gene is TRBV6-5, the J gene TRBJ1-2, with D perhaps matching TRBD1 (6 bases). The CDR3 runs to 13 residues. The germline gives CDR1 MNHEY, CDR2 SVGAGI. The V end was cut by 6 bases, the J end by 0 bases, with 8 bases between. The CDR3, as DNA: TGTGCCAGCAGGGACAGTCCTAACTATGGCTACACCTTC. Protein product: CASRDSPNYGYTF.

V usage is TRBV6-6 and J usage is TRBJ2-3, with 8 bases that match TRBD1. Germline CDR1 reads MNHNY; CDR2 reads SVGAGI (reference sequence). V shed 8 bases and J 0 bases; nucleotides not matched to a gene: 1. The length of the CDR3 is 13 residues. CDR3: CASRDRSTDTQYF. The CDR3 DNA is TGTGCCAGCCGGGACAGGAGCACAGATACGCAGTATTTT.

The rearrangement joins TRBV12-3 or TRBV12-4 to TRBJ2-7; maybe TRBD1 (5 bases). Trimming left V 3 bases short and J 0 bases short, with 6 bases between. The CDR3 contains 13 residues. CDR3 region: CASSFDSSYEQYF. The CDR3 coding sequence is TGTGCCAGCAGTTTCGACAGCTCCTACGAGCAGTACTTC.

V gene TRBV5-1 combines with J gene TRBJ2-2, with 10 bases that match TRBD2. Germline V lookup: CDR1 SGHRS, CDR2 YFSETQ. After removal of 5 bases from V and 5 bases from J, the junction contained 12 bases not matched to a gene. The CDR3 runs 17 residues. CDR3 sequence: CASSPTLAGVRTGELFF. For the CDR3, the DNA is TGCGCCAGCAGTCCAACTCTAGCGGGGGTGAGGACCGGGGAGCTGTTTTTT.

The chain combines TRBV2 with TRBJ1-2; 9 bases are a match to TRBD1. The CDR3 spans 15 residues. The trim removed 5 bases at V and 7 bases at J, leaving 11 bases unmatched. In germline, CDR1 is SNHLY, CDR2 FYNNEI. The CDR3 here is CASSTKQGASSGYTF. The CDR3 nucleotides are TGTGCCAGCAGTACCAAACAGGGGGCGAGTAGTGGCTACACCTTC.

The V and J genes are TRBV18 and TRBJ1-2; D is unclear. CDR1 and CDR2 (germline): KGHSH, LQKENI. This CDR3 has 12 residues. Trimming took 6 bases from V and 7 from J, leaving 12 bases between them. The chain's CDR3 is CASSTDGVGYTF. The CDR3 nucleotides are TGTGCCAGCTCCACGGACGGGGTTGGCTACACCTTC.

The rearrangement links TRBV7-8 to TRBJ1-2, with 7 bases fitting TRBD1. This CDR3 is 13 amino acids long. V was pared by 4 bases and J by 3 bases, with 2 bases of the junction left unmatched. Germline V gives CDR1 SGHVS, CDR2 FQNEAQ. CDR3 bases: TGTGCCAGCAGCTACGACAGGGACTATGGCTACACCTTC. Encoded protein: CASSYDRDYGYTF.

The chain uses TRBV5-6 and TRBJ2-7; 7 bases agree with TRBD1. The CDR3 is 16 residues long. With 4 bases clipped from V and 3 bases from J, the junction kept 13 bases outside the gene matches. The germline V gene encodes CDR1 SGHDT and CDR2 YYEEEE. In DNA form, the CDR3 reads TGTGCCAGCAGCGGGACAGTTAGCGACTACTACTACGAGCAGTACTTC. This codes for CASSGTVSDYYYEQYF. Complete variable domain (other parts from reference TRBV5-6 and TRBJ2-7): DAGVTQSPTHLIKTRGQQVTLRCSPKSGHDTVSWYQQALGQGPQFIFQYYEEEERQRGNFPDRFSGHQFPNYSSELNVNALLLGDSALYLCASSGTVSDYYYEQYFGPGTRLTVT.

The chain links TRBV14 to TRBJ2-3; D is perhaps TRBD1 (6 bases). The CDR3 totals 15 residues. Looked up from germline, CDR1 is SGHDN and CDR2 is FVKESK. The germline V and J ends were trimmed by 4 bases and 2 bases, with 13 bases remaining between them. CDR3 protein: CASSPNRALTDTQYF. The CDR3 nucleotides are TGTGCCAGCAGCCCGAACAGGGCTCTCACAGATACGCAGTATTTT.

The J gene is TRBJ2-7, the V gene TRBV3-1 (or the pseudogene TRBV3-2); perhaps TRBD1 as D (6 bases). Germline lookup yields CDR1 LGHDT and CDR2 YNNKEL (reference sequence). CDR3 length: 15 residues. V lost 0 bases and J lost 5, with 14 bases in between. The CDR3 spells CASSQDPQGTNEQYF. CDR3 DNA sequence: TGTGCCAGCAGCCAAGATCCACAGGGAACGAACGAGCAGTACTTC.

This CDR3 is CAITGSGGDEQFF. As DNA, the CDR3 is TGTGCCATCACTGGGTCGGGAGGGGATGAGCAGTTCTTC. The chain recombines TRBV10-3 with TRBJ2-1; 8 bases match TRBD2. The CDR3 is made up of 13 amino acids. The V segment lost 7 bases and the J segment 8 bases; nucleotides outside the gene matches: 7. The germline V gene has CDR1 ENHRY and CDR2 SYGVKD.

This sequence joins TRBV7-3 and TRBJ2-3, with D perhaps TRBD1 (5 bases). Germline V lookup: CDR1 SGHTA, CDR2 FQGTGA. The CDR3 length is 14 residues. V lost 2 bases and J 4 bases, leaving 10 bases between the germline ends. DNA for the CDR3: TGTGCCAGCAGCTTAGTAGGGGCCTCAGATACGCAGTATTTT. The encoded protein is CASSLVGASDTQYF.

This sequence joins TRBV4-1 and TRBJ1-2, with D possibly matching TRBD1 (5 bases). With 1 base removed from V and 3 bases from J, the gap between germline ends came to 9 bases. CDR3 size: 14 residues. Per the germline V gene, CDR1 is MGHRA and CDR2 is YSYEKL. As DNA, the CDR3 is TGCGCCAGCAGCCAAGGTGGGGCCTACTATGGCTACACCTTC. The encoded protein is CASSQGGAYYGYTF.

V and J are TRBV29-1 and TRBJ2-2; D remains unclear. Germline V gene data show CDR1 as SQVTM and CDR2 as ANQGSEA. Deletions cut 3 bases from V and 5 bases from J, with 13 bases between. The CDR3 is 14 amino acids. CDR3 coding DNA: TGCAGCGTTGAGAGATTCCGCGGTACCGGGGAGCTGTTTTTT. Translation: CSVERFRGTGELFF.

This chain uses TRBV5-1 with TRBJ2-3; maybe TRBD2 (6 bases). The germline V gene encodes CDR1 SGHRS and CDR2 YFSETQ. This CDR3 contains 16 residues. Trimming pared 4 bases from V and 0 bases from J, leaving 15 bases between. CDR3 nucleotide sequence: TGCGCCAGCAGCCCACGACTAGGCCCTAGCACAGATACGCAGTATTTT. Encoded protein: CASSPRLGPSTDTQYF.

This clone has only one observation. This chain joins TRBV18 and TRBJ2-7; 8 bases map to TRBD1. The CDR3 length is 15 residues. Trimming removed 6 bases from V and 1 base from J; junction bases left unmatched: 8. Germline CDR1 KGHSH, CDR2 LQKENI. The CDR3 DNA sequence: TGTGCCAGCTCGCCGGACAGGGCGACTTCCTACGAGCAGTACTTC. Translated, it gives CASSPDRATSYEQYF. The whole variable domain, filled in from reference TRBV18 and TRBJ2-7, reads NAGVMQNPRHLVRRRGQEARLRCSPMKGHSHVYWYRQLPEEGLKFMVYLQKENIIDESGMPKERFSAEFPKEGPSILRIQQVVRGDSAAYFCASSPDRATSYEQYFGPGTRLTVT.

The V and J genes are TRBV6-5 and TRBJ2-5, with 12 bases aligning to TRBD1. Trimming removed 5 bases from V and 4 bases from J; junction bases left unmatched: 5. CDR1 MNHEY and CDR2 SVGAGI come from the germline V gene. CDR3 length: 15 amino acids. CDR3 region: CASSQGQGARETQYF. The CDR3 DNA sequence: TGTGCCAGCAGTCAGGGACAGGGGGCGCGAGAGACCCAGTACTTC.

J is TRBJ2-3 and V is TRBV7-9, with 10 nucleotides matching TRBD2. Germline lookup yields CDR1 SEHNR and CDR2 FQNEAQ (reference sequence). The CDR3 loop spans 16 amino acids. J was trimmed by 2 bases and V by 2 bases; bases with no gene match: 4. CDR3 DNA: TGTGCCAGCAGCTTATTAGCGGGGGGACCCACAGATACGCAGTATTTT. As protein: CASSLLAGGPTDTQYF.

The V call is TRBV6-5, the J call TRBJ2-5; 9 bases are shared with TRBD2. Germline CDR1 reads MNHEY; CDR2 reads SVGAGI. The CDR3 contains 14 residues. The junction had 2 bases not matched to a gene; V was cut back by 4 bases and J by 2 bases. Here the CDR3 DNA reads TGTGCCAGCAGTTTGCGGGGGGGACAAGAGACCCAGTACTTC. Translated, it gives CASSLRGGQETQYF.